Listed below are T cell receptor beta chains from one sample, sequenced in a study of T cell repertoires in ileal Crohn's disease. Clones were read by immunoSEQ multiplex PCR, and TCRdb kept only the in-frame ones, dropping some. The sample has 55,000 to 65,000 clones, around 90% seen once. The sequencing input was ileal tissue. These receptors all stem from an adult with Crohn's disease. CDR3s include the opening cysteine and the closing phenylalanine or tryptophan. Each record gives: D gene, clone size, V gene, J gene, CDR3 protein, CDR3 DNA. A D gene is named only where the DNA matches it firmly. Size is omitted from some rows. Given values are once, few, many or a class for expanded clones.

-	-	TRBV6-5	TRBJ2-2	CASRRQRTNTGELFF	TGTGCCAGCAGACGACAGCGAACAAACACCGGGGAGCTGTTTTTT
TRBD2	-	TRBV2	TRBJ2-1	CASRRTSTGNEQFF	TGTGCCAGCAGGAGGACTAGTACAGGCAATGAGCAGTTCTTC
-	-	TRBV11-2	TRBJ1-5	CASSLAGGQGTVQPQHF	TGTGCCAGCAGCTTAGCGGGAGGTCAGGGCACCGTTCAGCCCCAGCATTTT
TRBD1	few	TRBV27	TRBJ1-2	CASNQVGTGASYTF	TGTGCCAGCAATCAAGTTGGGACAGGCGCCTCCTACACCTTC
TRBD1	-	TRBV20-1	TRBJ1-2	CSVVRGSGYTF	TGCAGTGTTGTCAGGGGGTCTGGCTACACCTTC
TRBD2	once	TRBV13	TRBJ2-1	CASSLVGSSGVDNEQFF	TGTGCCAGCAGCTTAGTGGGGTCTAGCGGGGTAGACAATGAGCAGTTCTTC
TRBD1	-	TRBV6-6	TRBJ2-5	CASSKGAQETQYF	TGTGCCAGCAGCAAGGGGGCCCAAGAGACCCAGTACTTC
-	-	TRBV7-2	TRBJ2-1	CASSLELAAYEQFF	TGTGCCAGCAGCTTAGAGCTAGCAGCCTATGAGCAGTTCTTC
-	-	TRBV6-5	TRBJ1-1	CASSDAGAGDTEAFF	TGTGCCAGCAGCGACGCGGGGGCCGGGGACACTGAAGCTTTCTTT
-	-	TRBV7-8	TRBJ2-6	CASSLLSVWEDGANVLTF	TGTGCCAGCAGCTTACTGTCCGTGTGGGAGGATGGGGCCAACGTCCTGACTTTC
-	-	TRBV6-6	TRBJ1-1	CASSRTVNTEAFF	TGTGCCAGCAGTCGGACTGTGAACACTGAAGCTTTCTTT
-	-	TRBV7-6	TRBJ1-2	CASSASFANYGYTF	TGTGCCAGCAGCGCGAGTTTTGCTAACTATGGCTACACCTTC
-	few	TRBV5-1	TRBJ1-3	CASSRAQQGSGNTIYF	TGCGCCAGCAGCCGGGCACAACAGGGCTCTGGAAACACCATATATTTT
-	-	TRBV5-1	TRBJ1-6	CASSPGPGGLNSPLHF	TGCGCCAGCAGCCCCGGCCCCGGCGGACTTAATTCACCCCTCCACTTT
TRBD1	-	TRBV10-2	TRBJ1-1	CASGQGIAEAFF	TGCGCCAGCGGACAGGGAATTGCGGAAGCTTTCTTT
-	-	TRBV10-3	TRBJ1-2	CAISESSGYTF	TGTGCCATCAGTGAGTCTAGTGGCTACACCTTC
-	-	TRBV12-5	TRBJ1-1	CASGLVGGTEAFF	TGTGCTAGTGGTTTGGTAGGGGGAACTGAAGCTTTCTTT
-	-	TRBV5-1	TRBJ2-3	CASAGTSTDTQYF	TGCGCCAGCGCCGGGACTAGCACAGATACGCAGTATTTT
TRBD1	-	TRBV7-2	TRBJ1-5	CASSSGTVGDWPQHF	TGTGCCAGCAGCTCGGGGACAGTCGGGGATTGGCCCCAGCATTTT
TRBD2	-	TRBV19	TRBJ2-7	CASSIRLASGTRPGSYEQYF	TGTGCCAGTAGTATCCGATTAGCTAGCGGGACCAGACCGGGCTCCTACGAGCAGTACTTC
TRBD2	-	TRBV6-1	TRBJ2-1	CASSARLAGGSYNEQFF	TGTGCCAGCAGTGCCAGACTAGCGGGGGGCTCCTACAATGAGCAGTTCTTC
TRBD1	-	TRBV27	TRBJ1-2	CASTSRDRGVPGYGYTF	TGTGCCAGCACCTCCCGTGACAGGGGGGTCCCTGGCTATGGCTACACCTTC
TRBD1	-	TRBV5-1	TRBJ1-2	CASSVGTGEYGYTF	TGCGCCAGCAGCGTAGGGACAGGGGAATATGGCTACACCTTC
-	once	TRBV5-1	TRBJ2-1	CASSLWGDEQFF	TGCGCCAGCAGCTTGTGGGGAGACGAGCAGTTCTTC
-	once	TRBV18	TRBJ1-1	CASSPPQGLEAFF	TGTGCCAGCTCACCACCCCAGGGCCTTGAAGCTTTCTTT
-	-	TRBV6-4	TRBJ1-1	CASSDSKRGFREAFF	TGTGCCAGCAGTGACTCGAAGCGAGGTTTCCGTGAAGCTTTCTTT
TRBD1	-	TRBV18	TRBJ1-4	CASSPDRGPGNEKLFF	TGTGCCAGCTCACCCGACAGGGGCCCGGGGAATGAAAAACTGTTTTTT
-	-	TRBV7-9	TRBJ2-7	CASSLVSQAGYEQYF	TGTGCCAGCAGCTTAGTCTCCCAGGCAGGCTACGAGCAGTACTTC
-	-	TRBV5-4	TRBJ2-1	CASMAGTDRSIGEQFF	TGTGCCAGCATGGCGGGGACGGATCGATCGATCGGTGAGCAGTTCTTC
TRBD1	-	TRBV19	TRBJ1-2	CASLRGTGKTGGYTF	TGTGCCAGCCTTCGTGGGACAGGAAAAACGGGGGGCTACACCTTC
-	-	TRBV6-5	TRBJ2-3	CASSRGTSWGDTQYF	TGTGCCAGCAGTCGGGGGACTTCCTGGGGAGATACGCAGTATTTT
-	-	TRBV6-1	TRBJ1-1	CASTERLGDTEAFF	TGTGCCAGCACCGAACGGCTAGGGGACACTGAAGCTTTCTTT
TRBD1	-	TRBV28	TRBJ1-2	CASSTSSGTEYGYTF	TGTGCCAGTAGCACCTCATCCGGGACAGAATATGGCTACACCTTC
-	-	TRBV5-4	TRBJ1-1	CASSLGREAFF	TGTGCCAGCAGCTTGGGTAGAGAAGCTTTCTTT
TRBD2	-	TRBV4-2	TRBJ2-1	CASSQELAGGPGAYNEQFF	TGTGCCAGCAGCCAAGAACTAGCGGGGGGCCCAGGGGCCTACAATGAGCAGTTCTTC
-	-	TRBV5-1	TRBJ1-2	CASSLMAGEYNGYTF	TGCGCCAGCAGCTTGATGGCAGGGGAGTATAATGGCTACACCTTC
-	-	TRBV10-1	TRBJ1-2	CASSERGNGYTF	TGCGCCAGCAGTGAGAGGGGTAATGGCTACACCTTC
TRBD1	-	TRBV5-1	TRBJ2-4	CASSLDPPGQGRNIQYF	TGCGCCAGCAGCTTGGATCCACCGGGACAGGGGAGAAACATTCAGTACTTC
-	-	TRBV11-3	TRBJ1-1	CASQPYRGNTEAFF	TGTGCCAGCCAGCCCTATCGGGGGAACACTGAAGCTTTCTTT
TRBD1	-	TRBV5-1	TRBJ2-2	CASSLETGATGELFF	TGCGCCAGCAGCTTGGAAACAGGGGCCACCGGGGAGCTGTTTTTT
-	once	TRBV28	TRBJ2-6	CASSLAEAGANVLTF	TGTGCCAGCAGTTTAGCCGAGGCTGGGGCCAACGTCCTGACTTTC
TRBD1	-	TRBV5-5	TRBJ1-1	CASSLSAGGLFKAEAFF	TGTGCCAGCAGCTTGTCAGCAGGGGGCTTGTTTAAGGCTGAAGCTTTCTTT
TRBD1	-	TRBV7-3	TRBJ2-1	CASSRGQGEINEQFF	TGTGCCAGCAGCCGAGGACAGGGTGAGATCAATGAGCAGTTCTTC
-	-	TRBV21-1	TRBJ2-3	CASSKAGEGEVADTQYF	TGTGCCAGCAGCAAAGCCGGGGAGGGGGAGGTCGCAGATACGCAGTATTTT
-	-	TRBV30	TRBJ2-5	CAWSGPGGAQETQYF	TGTGCCTGGAGCGGACCCGGTGGGGCTCAGGAGACCCAGTACTTC